This TCR beta chain was retrieved from a study of blood T cell repertoires in COVID-19. As for the study in general: The study drew acute and convalescent COVID-19 samples from the United States, Italy and Spain. T cells, B-cell-depleted T cells, or PBMCs provided the cDNA or gDNA that served as material.

The germline V and J ends were trimmed by 0 bases and 8 bases, with 14 bases remaining between them. Per germline, CDR1 SGHDN and CDR2 FVKESK. The CDR3 consists of 15 residues. Methods used by the authors: Quantification of nucleated cells was approximated via reference gene primer amplification. Method: immunoSEQ multiplex PCR; TCRdb's copy keeps in-frame clones and lacks some. V, J and clone size are those of that table, while D and trimming were read from the DNA. The sample comprises 45,000 to 65,000 clones, about 90% of which are singletons, and approximately 3.5% rests with the top ten. This receptor was taken from a human donor in a cohort sampled during active COVID-19. The sample consisted of peripheral blood. This rearrangement joins TRBV14 to TRBJ2-1; TRBD2 might be the D (5 bases). The CDR3 nucleotides are TGTGCCAGCAGCCAAGATGGGAGAGGGATCGATGAGCAGTTCTTC. Its translation is CASSQDGRGIDEQFF.